The 6 T cell receptor beta chains presented below share a single source sample, sequenced in a study of vaccination and CD4 T cells after COVID-19. Sample time point: late sampling 161 to 241 days after vaccination in a few convalescent patients. TCRdb re-called the PCR reads with MiXCR, one entry per CDR3 protein. The table shows 30,000 to 40,000 distinct CDR3 sequences, with 36% occurring only once. The input for sequencing was CD4+ T cells from blood, taken about 7 months after SARS-CoV-2 vaccination. The receptors shown here come from a human donor who had recovered from COVID-19.

The V call is TRBV27, the J call TRBJ2-3, with D possibly matching TRBD2 (5 bases). Trimming stripped 5 bases from V and 10 bases from J, with 16 bases between. The germline CDR1 and CDR2 sequences are MNHEY and SMNVEV (reference sequence). This CDR3 comprises 13 residues. The CDR3 region has the DNA TGTGCCAGCAGTATACAAAACTTCGGGGCGCAGTATTTT. Protein: CASSIQNFGAQYF.

This clonotype was detected a few times. This chain uses TRBV7-8 with TRBJ2-1; D is possibly TRBD2 (6 bases). The CDR3 is 15 amino acids. The germline V and J ends were trimmed by 1 base and 2 bases, with 9 bases remaining between them. Germline V gene lookup returns CDR1 SGHVS and CDR2 FQNEAQ. The CDR3: CASSLGGGTYNEQFF. The CDR3 DNA follows: TGTGCCAGCAGCTTAGGCGGCGGGACCTACAATGAGCAGTTCTTC.

This clonotype appeared a few times. The chain recombines TRBV28 with TRBJ1-3; 9 nucleotides line up with TRBD1. The CDR3 sequence is 17 residues long. The germline CDR1 and CDR2 sequences are MDHEN and SYDVKM. Germline trimming cut 5 bases from V and 0 bases from J; bases unmatched to any gene: 8. The CDR3 protein is CASSRPGQGHSGNTIYF. Here the CDR3 DNA reads TGTGCCAGCAGTAGACCGGGACAGGGACACTCTGGAAACACCATATATTTT. The variable domain in full, with the rest retrieved from reference TRBV28 and TRBJ1-3, is DVKVTQSSRYLVKRTGEKVFLECVQDMDHENMFWYRQDPGLGLRLIYFSYDVKMKEKGDIPEGYSVSREKKERFSLILESASTNQTSMYLCASSRPGQGHSGNTIYFGEGSWLTVV.

V usage is TRBV14 and J usage is TRBJ1-1; tentatively, D is TRBD1 (5 bases). The CDR3 contains 13 residues. Germline V gene data show CDR1 as SGHDN and CDR2 as FVKESK. V was pared by 4 bases and J by 4 bases, with 10 bases between. This chain's CDR3 is CASSRGRATEAFF. In DNA form, the CDR3 reads TGTGCCAGCAGCCGAGGCAGGGCCACTGAAGCTTTCTTT.

By share, this clonotype counts as medium-sized. The chain has TRBV7-2 and TRBJ2-3; D unclear. The CDR3 sequence is 11 residues long. V dropped 3 bases and J dropped 2 bases, with 0 bases sitting between them. Germline V gene sequence: CDR1 SGHTA, CDR2 FQGNSA. The CDR3 nucleotides are TGTGCCAGCAGCTTCACAGATACGCAGTATTTT. Translated, it gives CASSFTDTQYF.

The rearrangement links TRBV10-3 to TRBJ1-2, with D maybe TRBD1 (5 bases). CDR1 and CDR2 (germline): ENHRY, SYGVKD. With 5 bases removed from V and 3 bases from J, the gap between germline ends came to 13 bases. CDR3 length: 14 amino acids. The chain's CDR3 is CAISTGREDYGYTF. CDR3 DNA sequence: TGTGCCATCAGTACTGGCAGGGAGGACTATGGCTACACCTTC.